The clone carrying this T cell receptor beta chain was picked up a small number of times. No antigen is known for it. Donors were healthy HIV-negative adults without recently reported acute infections or vaccinations. This sample is part of a study of shared clonotypes between healthy human individuals. Findings of the study overall: Sequencing depth was expected to affect clonotype sharing among donors. Compared with memory subsets, naive subsets generally had larger estimated richness. A handful of donors had roughly 5.2% of their naive CD4 clonotypes in common.

Clones were sequenced by immunoSEQ multiplex PCR, and TCRdb holds only the in-frame ones, with some missing. The sample lists roughly 1,100,000 clones, approximately 70% occurring once. This CDR3 contains 13 residues. Germline CDR1 reads SGHVS; CDR2 reads FNYEAQ. Trimming took 5 bases from V and 2 from J, leaving 9 bases between them. The source material was memory CD4+ T cells sorted from blood. Subset reported: CD45RA-negative fraction. The receptor's source is a man aged 18 to 35 in good health. The chain joins TRBV7-6 to TRBJ1-1; unclear D gene. The CDR3 DNA is TGTGCCAGCAGCCCCAGGATTAACACTGAAGCTTTCTTT. Its protein is CASSPRINTEAFF. Together with reference TRBV7-6 and TRBJ1-1, the CDR3 gives the full variable domain: GAGVSQSPRYKVTKRGQDVALRCDPISGHVSLYWYRQALGQGPEFLTYFNYEAQQDKSGLPNDRFSAERPEGSISTLTIQRTEQRDSAMYRCASSPRINTEAFFGQGTRLTVV.